This T cell receptor beta chain was sequenced for a study of T cell repertoires in cytomegalovirus infection. At the level of the study: A matching HLA type, together with CMV infection, was signaled by public TCR beta signatures. The study's findings and limits: CMV-specific TCR beta clonotypes restricted by HLA-C dominated the ex vivo response.

The J segment lost 4 bases and the V segment lost 7 bases, leaving 1 base of the junction unmatched. The CDR3 is made up of 11 amino acids. The V gene's germline CDR1 is SQVTM and CDR2 ANQGSEA. On this clonotype itself: Its antigen is not identified.

TCRdb redid the calling of the reads with MiXCR, one entry per CDR3 protein. The sample has nearly 450,000 distinct CDR3 sequences, approximately 31% seen once; the top ten hold around 15%. The V gene is TRBV29-1, the J gene TRBJ2-7; 10 bases agree with TRBD1. This TCR derives from a human donor in good health (CMV status not recorded). Some clones in this sample may be carry-over from other donors' samples. Sequenced input: PBMCs. As DNA, the CDR3 is TGCAGCGGGGGACAGGGGTACGAGCAGTACTTC. As protein: CSGGQGYEQYF.